One sample yielded the 24 T cell receptor beta chains listed below, sequenced in a study of CD8+CD57+ T cells in acquired aplastic anemia. Sequencing was done on patients that had shown CD8+CD57+ cell expansion by flow cytometry. Using genomic DNA as the template, TCR beta VDJ and CDR3 profiling was carried out. TCRdb used MiXCR to reprocess the reads, holding one entry per CDR3 protein. The profile shows approximately 80,000 distinct CDR3 sequences, 55% to 75% of them singletons. Material: sorted CD4+, CD8+, or CD8+CD57+ T cells (not recorded which) from PBMCs. These receptors were taken from a human donor with aplastic anemia.

The chain carries TRBV20-1 and TRBJ2-7, with D tentatively TRBD1 (5 bases). The CDR3 extends over 12 amino acids. Germline values: CDR1 DFQATT, CDR2 SNEGSKA (reference sequence). V lost 4 bases, J lost 1 base, and 8 bases lay in between. CDR3 nucleotide sequence: TGCAGTGCTAAGGGGCTATCCTACGAGCAGTACTTC. Its protein is CSAKGLSYEQYF.

The chain couples TRBV10-2 to TRBJ2-7, with D perhaps matching TRBD2 (6 bases). This CDR3 has 15 residues. The germline V gene encodes CDR1 WSHSY and CDR2 SAAADI. The V end lost 2 bases, the J end lost 2 bases, and 13 bases lay between the germline ends. CDR3 loop: CASSEIAGRTYEQYF. For the CDR3, the DNA is TGCGCCAGCAGTGAGATAGCAGGGAGGACCTACGAGCAGTACTTC.

This clonotype was detected only a few times. This chain uses TRBV7-9 with TRBJ2-7, with 8 nucleotides matching TRBD1. This CDR3 spans 15 amino acids. V dropped 5 bases and J dropped 2; count of bases not matched to a gene: 8. Looked up from germline, CDR1 is SEHNR and CDR2 is FQNEAQ (reference sequence). The DNA of the CDR3 is TGTGCCAGCAGCCGCCCCGGACAGGGTACCTACGAGCAGTACTTC. Translated: CASSRPGQGTYEQYF. The variable domain in full, with the rest retrieved from reference TRBV7-9 and TRBJ2-7, is DTGVSQNPRHKITKRGQNVTFRCDPISEHNRLYWYRQTLGQGPEFLTYFQNEAQLEKSRLLSDRFSAERPKGSFSTLEIQRTEQGDSAMYLCASSRPGQGTYEQYFGPGTRLTVT.

This rearrangement joins TRBV11-1 to TRBJ1-3; D remains ambiguous. This CDR3 is built from 16 residues. Germline V lookup: CDR1 SGHAT, CDR2 FQDESV (reference sequence). V lost 0 bases, J lost 0 bases, and 9 bases lay in between. In DNA, the CDR3 is TGTGCCAGCAGCTTAGCATCAGGCCTCTCTGGAAACACCATATATTTT. Residues: CASSLASGLSGNTIYF. The whole variable domain, filled in from reference TRBV11-1 and TRBJ1-3, reads EAEVAQSPRYKITEKSQAVAFWCDPISGHATLYWYRQILGQGPELLVQFQDESVVDDSQLPKDRFSAERLKGVDSTLKIQPAELGDSAMYLCASSLASGLSGNTIYFGEGSWLTVV.

The chain carries TRBV10-3 and TRBJ2-2; TRBD1 aligns across 7 bases. The CDR3 contains 14 residues. V lost 8 bases, J lost 5 bases, and 8 bases stayed unmatched. CDR1 and CDR2 from the germline V gene are ENHRY and SYGVKD. The CDR3 DNA reads as TGTGCCATCTCGACAGGGCAGGGTACCGGGGAGCTGTTTTTT. This codes for CAISTGQGTGELFF.

The rearrangement joins TRBV18 to TRBJ2-5, with 10 bases that match TRBD2. V lost 6 bases, J lost 4 bases, and 2 bases stayed unmatched. Germline V lookup: CDR1 KGHSH, CDR2 LQKENI. This CDR3 comprises 13 residues. The DNA for the CDR3 is TGTGCCAGCTCGCTAGCGGGAGTAGAGACCCAGTACTTC. It encodes CASSLAGVETQYF.

CDR3 DNA: TGTGCCAGCAGCCCGGGACAGCCTGACTACGAGCAGTACTTC. Translating gives CASSPGQPDYEQYF. The chain links TRBV12-3 or TRBV12-4 to TRBJ2-7, with TRBD1 identical over 7 bases. This CDR3 comprises 14 residues. J lost 3 bases, V lost 6 bases, and 8 bases had no gene match.

The chain links TRBV24-1 to TRBJ2-3; 7 bases agree with TRBD2. Per germline, CDR1 KGHDR and CDR2 SFDVKD. The length of the CDR3 is 16 residues. V trimming: 0 bases; J trimming: 4 bases; junction bases outside the gene matches: 6. This CDR3 reads CATSDLVRGGADTQYF. The CDR3 nucleotides are TGTGCCACCAGTGATTTGGTGAGGGGAGGGGCAGATACGCAGTATTTT.

The chain uses TRBV9 and TRBJ2-7, with 10 bases aligning to TRBD1. Germline V gene sequence: CDR1 SGDLS, CDR2 YYNGEE. V shed 4 bases and J 2 bases; nucleotides not matched to a gene: 9. The CDR3 has 16 amino acids. The CDR3 DNA is TGTGCCAGCAGCCCTCGACAGGGGGCACTGACCTACGAGCAGTACTTC. Encoded protein: CASSPRQGALTYEQYF.

This clonotype has a handful of counts. This chain links TRBV2 with TRBJ2-5; 7 bases fit TRBD1. J lost 2 bases, V lost 6 bases, and 6 bases had no gene match. The germline CDR1 and CDR2 sequences are SNHLY and FYNNEI. The length of the CDR3 is 14 residues. CDR3 amino acids: CASRRWTGQETQYF. The CDR3 coding sequence is TGTGCCAGCAGAAGGTGGACAGGACAAGAGACCCAGTACTTC.

This chain joins TRBV19 and TRBJ1-4; D gene ambiguous. Deletions cut 6 bases from V and 8 bases from J, with 16 bases between. Germline CDR1 and CDR2: LNHDA and SQIVND (reference sequence). The CDR3 spans 14 residues. The CDR3, as DNA: TGTGCCAGTAGAGCGCCGGGTATGTCGGAAAAACTGTTTTTT. Protein: CASRAPGMSEKLFF.

The genes are TRBV20-1 and TRBJ2-3; 8 nucleotides line up with TRBD2. V shed 1 base, J shed 6 bases, and the junction held 9 bases outside the gene matches. This CDR3 contains 15 residues. The germline V gene has CDR1 DFQATT and CDR2 SNEGSKA (reference sequence). DNA of the CDR3: TGCAGTGCTAGAGTTTATGGACGGGGGGGCGATACGCAGTATTTT. It encodes CSARVYGRGGDTQYF.

This sequence joins TRBV5-4 and TRBJ1-1; a weak D match, TRBD1 (5 bases). From germline, CDR1 is SGHNT and CDR2 YYREEE (reference sequence). V dropped 4 bases and J dropped 1 base, with 17 bases sitting between them. This CDR3 contains 16 residues. CDR3 nucleotide sequence: TGTGCCAGCAGCACCGGACATCCCGGGGGGAACACTGAAGCTTTCTTT. As protein: CASSTGHPGGNTEAFF.

This clonotype has just a few counts. The chain joins TRBV7-8 to TRBJ2-7; tentatively, D is TRBD2 (6 bases). CDR3 length equals 13 residues. Trimming removed 4 bases from V and 2 bases from J, with 9 bases in between. Germline V gene sequence: CDR1 SGHVS, CDR2 FQNEAQ. CDR3 nucleotides: TGTGCCAGCAGCTACGGGACTCCCTACGAGCAGTACTTC. Its protein product is CASSYGTPYEQYF.

The genes are TRBV29-1 and TRBJ2-5; 10 nucleotides align to TRBD1. V shed 3 bases and J 6 bases; nucleotides not matched to a gene: 10. The CDR3 has 15 amino acids. Germline V gene data show CDR1 as SQVTM and CDR2 as ANQGSEA. The CDR3 region has the DNA TGCAGCGTTGAGGCCGACAGGGGGCAGGGTAAGACCCAGTACTTC. Protein: CSVEADRGQGKTQYF.

The chain is built from TRBV2 and TRBJ2-1, with 9 bases matching TRBD2. The V gene's germline CDR1 is SNHLY and CDR2 FYNNEI. V shed 7 bases and J 5 bases; nucleotides not matched to a gene: 3. This CDR3 is 13 amino acids long. CDR3 in DNA: TGTGCCAGCACTCGGACTAGCGACAATGAGCAGTTCTTC. Amino acid sequence: CASTRTSDNEQFF.

In nucleotides, the CDR3 is TGTGCCACCACCTCGGGAGGACGCAATGAGCAGTTCTTC. Translating it yields CATTSGGRNEQFF. The chain combines TRBV15 with TRBJ2-1; 7 positions agree with TRBD2. Per the germline V gene, CDR1 is LNHNV and CDR2 is YYDKDF (reference sequence). The CDR3 contains 13 residues. The V gene end was trimmed by 7 bases and the J gene end by 6 bases; junction bases not matched to a gene: 6.

This clonotype was recorded many times. The chain couples TRBV7-2 to TRBJ2-1, with 10 bases that match TRBD1. V was clipped by 4 bases and J by 9 bases; unmatched bases: 6. The CDR3 has 14 residues. Germline-derived CDR1 and CDR2 are SGHTA and FQGNSA. The CDR3 protein is CASSSDRGLSEQFF. In DNA form, the CDR3 reads TGTGCCAGCAGCTCAGACAGGGGGCTCAGTGAGCAGTTCTTC.

The chain couples TRBV19 to TRBJ2-7, with TRBD1 matching over 7 bases. Germline trimming cut 5 bases from V and 7 bases from J; bases unmatched to any gene: 11. CDR3 length equals 14 residues. CDR1 and CDR2 from the germline V gene are LNHDA and SQIVND (reference sequence). CDR3 residues: CASSFYRGTDEQYF. For the CDR3, the DNA is TGTGCCAGTAGTTTTTACAGGGGAACGGATGAGCAGTACTTC.

The chain carries TRBV10-3 and TRBJ2-5; 9 bases fit TRBD1. The J segment lost 7 bases and the V segment lost 6 bases, leaving 12 bases of the junction unmatched. The length of the CDR3 is 15 residues. Per the germline V gene, CDR1 is ENHRY and CDR2 is SYGVKD. The CDR3 nucleotides are TGTGCCATCAGCCCTACAGGGGGCCAAGAGGGGACCCAGTACTTC. Its translation is CAISPTGGQEGTQYF.

The rearrangement links TRBV20-1 to TRBJ2-7, with a weak D call TRBD2 (6 bases). The CDR3 loop spans 17 amino acids. The germline V and J ends were trimmed by 4 bases and 0 bases, with 22 bases remaining between them. Germline assignment: CDR1 DFQATT and CDR2 SNEGSKA (reference sequence). In nucleotides, the CDR3 is TGCAGTGCTACGTCGGCTAGCGCCCGTACTAGCTCCTACGAGCAGTACTTC. Translated, it gives CSATSASARTSSYEQYF.

This sequence joins TRBV15 and TRBJ2-7, with D tentatively TRBD2 (6 bases). The CDR3 is 15 residues long. V dropped 0 bases and J dropped 0 bases, with 9 bases sitting between them. The germline V gene encodes CDR1 LNHNV and CDR2 YYDKDF (reference sequence). CDR3 in DNA: TGTGCCACCAGCAGAGAGGGAGGAAGCTCCTACGAGCAGTACTTC. As protein: CATSREGGSSYEQYF.

The chain combines TRBV7-9 with TRBJ2-7, with 7 bases lining up with TRBD1. V was pared by 3 bases and J by 2 bases, with 7 bases of the junction left unmatched. The CDR3 runs 15 residues. Germline CDR1 is SEHNR and CDR2 is FQNEAQ (reference sequence). The CDR3 DNA follows: TGTGCCAGCAGCTTGGGCGGTCAGGGGGCCTACGAGCAGTACTTC. Translated: CASSLGGQGAYEQYF. Based on the CDR3 plus reference TRBV7-9 and TRBJ2-7, the full variable domain is DTGVSQNPRHKITKRGQNVTFRCDPISEHNRLYWYRQTLGQGPEFLTYFQNEAQLEKSRLLSDRFSAERPKGSFSTLEIQRTEQGDSAMYLCASSLGGQGAYEQYFGPGTRLTVT.

In this sample, this clonotype turned up a few times. CDR3 amino acids: CASLLTGGDEKLFF. For the CDR3, the DNA is TGCGCCAGCTTACTAACAGGGGGTGATGAAAAACTGTTTTTT. The chain joins TRBV10-2 to TRBJ1-4, with 8 bases lining up with TRBD1. The CDR3 extends over 14 amino acids. The germline CDR1 and CDR2 sequences are WSHSY and SAAADI. J gave up 6 bases and V 8 bases, and 8 bases lay outside the gene matches.